Here is one TCR beta chain with its context. The antigen remains undetermined. Unique molecular identifiers featured in each of the TCR beta cDNA libraries. With roughly 0.85 to 11 million T cells as the source, 540,000 or so cDNA molecules resulted. In TCRdb, the PCR reads were re-called with MiXCR into one record per CDR3 protein. The table records 400,000 to 500,000 distinct CDR3 sequences, 39% of them present only once. Between the trimmed V and J ends, which lost 2 bases and 9 bases, there was a span of 17 bases. The CDR3 totals 15 residues. The germline gives CDR1 MNHEY, CDR2 SVGAGI. These data belong to a study of post-analysis software for immune sequencing data. Overall study results and limits: Diversity measured as normalized Chao1 was significantly lower in multiple sclerosis patients than in controls. Relative to controls, patients had about five TRBV segments at higher frequency, with TRBV5-6, TRBV5-1 and TRBV20-1 among these.

The specimen was blood. The chain uses TRBV6-5 and TRBJ1-5; D is perhaps TRBD1 (6 bases). This TCR was sampled from a girl aged 2-10 years with multiple sclerosis. As DNA, the CDR3 is TGTGCCAGCAGTTACACCCCAGGAGGGGGGTGGCCCCAGCATTTT. Translation gives CASSYTPGGGWPQHF.